This record covers a single TCR beta chain. The table came from immunoSEQ multiplex PCR; TCRdb's copy has only in-frame clones and leaves some out. The sample holds some 66,000 clones, 97% seen once. Germline CDR1 ENHRY, CDR2 SYGVKD. The V and J ends lost 4 bases and 1 base respectively, with 17 bases between them. The CDR3 length is 17 residues. These data are taken from a study of cytomegalovirus exposure and HLA in healthy donors. Study at large: It was reported in a later analysis that the same platform had been used for the 120 validation repertoires as for the approximately 670 first-cohort repertoires.

This chain uses TRBV10-3 with TRBJ2-1; tentatively, D is TRBD2 (6 bases). The clonotype comes from a woman between 18 and 29 years old in good health and CMV-seropositive. The sample taken for sequencing was PBMCs. The CDR3 reads CAISGQSSAKSYNEQFF. For the CDR3, the DNA is TGTGCCATCAGTGGCCAATCTAGCGCCAAATCCTACAATGAGCAGTTCTTC.